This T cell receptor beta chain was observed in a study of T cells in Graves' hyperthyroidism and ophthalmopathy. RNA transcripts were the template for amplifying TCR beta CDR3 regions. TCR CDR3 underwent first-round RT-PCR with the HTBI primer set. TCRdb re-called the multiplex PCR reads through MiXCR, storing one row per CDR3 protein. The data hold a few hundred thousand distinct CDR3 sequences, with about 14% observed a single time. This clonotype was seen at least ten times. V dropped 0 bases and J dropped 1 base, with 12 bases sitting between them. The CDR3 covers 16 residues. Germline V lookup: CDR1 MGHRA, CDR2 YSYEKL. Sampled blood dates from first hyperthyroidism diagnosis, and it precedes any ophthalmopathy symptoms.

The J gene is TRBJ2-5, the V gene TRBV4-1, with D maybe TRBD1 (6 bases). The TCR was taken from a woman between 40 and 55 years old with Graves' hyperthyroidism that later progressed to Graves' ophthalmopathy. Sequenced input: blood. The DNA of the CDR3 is TGCGCCAGCAGCCAAGATAGAGGACAGTTCCAAGAGACCCAGTACTTC. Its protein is CASSQDRGQFQETQYF.